This TCR beta chain originates from a study of metastatic and nonmetastatic thyroid tumors. MiXCR re-clonotyped the PCR reads for TCRdb. The sample carries around 34,000 clones, 15% recorded once. This clone was seen at least ten times. The CDR3 has 12 residues. Deletions cut 6 bases from V and 4 bases from J, with 9 bases between. None of the patients had undergone any treatment ahead of thyroid surgery. The sequencing sample was made of blood. The rearrangement links TRBV12-3 or TRBV12-4 to TRBJ1-1; D remains unclear. The sequence was obtained from a male donor with papillary thyroid cancer or a benign thyroid nodule (not recorded which). Some clones in this sample may be carry-over from other donors' samples. The chain's CDR3 is CASSHSSTEAFF. The CDR3 region has the DNA TGTGCCAGCAGCCATAGCTCCACTGAAGCTTTCTTT.